This T cell receptor (beta chain) was sequenced in a study of T cells in Graves' hyperthyroidism and ophthalmopathy. TCR beta CDR3 sequences were amplified from RNA transcripts. Researchers ran a first-round RT-PCR on the TCR CDR3 using the HTBI primer set. TCRdb ran MiXCR on the multiplex PCR reads and lists one entry per CDR3 protein. The sample lists hundreds of thousands of distinct CDR3 sequences; about a sixth were seen once. Germline V gene data show CDR1 as SEHNR and CDR2 as FQNEAQ (reference sequence). Trimming removed 3 bases from V and 8 bases from J, with 13 bases in between. The CDR3 spans 14 residues. The count of this clonotype is one.

This chain uses TRBV7-9 with TRBJ1-4; D may be TRBD1 (6 bases). This sequence was found in a woman between 18 and 29 years old with Graves' ophthalmopathy. Sequenced material: blood. CDR3 region: CASSFSGRGEKLFF. CDR3 in DNA: TGTGCCAGCAGCTTTTCAGGGAGGGGGGAAAAACTGTTTTTT.